This section outlines one T cell receptor (beta chain) sequence together with its context. Which antigen it targets is not known. Qualities for individual bases were not recorded, and no much larger clone is one base off. Peripheral blood CD8+ and CD4+ T cells from healthy donors, Susac syndrome patients and multiple sclerosis patients were profiled by high-throughput TCR beta sequencing. The Susac syndrome patients fulfilled recently defined diagnostic criteria for definite or probable disease. Bulk CD8+ and CD4+ T cells were purified magnetically by negative isolation, whereas CD8+ TEMRA cells were enriched by FACS. Blood was drawn into EDTA tubes, processed within 24 hours, and PBMCs were isolated by density gradient centrifugation. PBMCs intended for TCR sequencing were cryopreserved in liquid nitrogen and thawed later in a water bath at 37 degrees C. Purity of sorted or isolated CD4+, CD8+ and CD8+ TEMRA cells was at least 90%.

This sample stems from a study of CD8 T cells in Susac syndrome (dated by TCRdb to between 2018 and 2021). Study-wide context: Of the Susac syndrome patients who were sequenced, under ten were in clinical remission while about six had clinically active disease. At the time of blood withdrawal, Susac syndrome patients were either therapy-naive, taking corticosteroids (with some also receiving IVIg), or on IVIg alone. Whether CD8+ T cell activation and differentiation in Susac syndrome was antigen driven was tested using repertoire sequencing. Results and caveats for the whole study, not just this receptor: The number of individuals in the TCR sequencing and HLA analysis was recognized as being relatively small. In the CD4+ T cell repertoire of Susac syndrome patients, clonal expansion was not detected.

RNA was extracted using the RNeasy kit, and about 0.5 to 1 ug of the RNA was reverse transcribed with random hexamers. The immunoSEQ multiplex PCR assay, which covers 54 Vbeta and 13 Jbeta segments, was used to amplify TCR beta CDR3 regions. PCR amplification bias was corrected using a synthetic template baseline for primer optimization and computational correction. Turning to the authors' computational methods: Only productive sequences were kept, with reads annotated to V, D and J genes according to IMGT and analyzed in immunoSEQ Analyzer. To calculate clonality, Shannon entropy was normalized by log2 of the number of productive unique sequences and then subtracted from one. Public and private clones were assessed among the 100 most prevalent clones of each patient and control. A clone was defined as Susac-specific if it was absent from the healthy and MS cohorts, from around 960 published viral clones and from other ImmuneACCESS disease sequences. The public reads were reprocessed in TCRdb via fastp at Q25 and MiXCR, keeping in-frame beta chains. Identical CDR3 proteins give one entry, which carries the most common genes and DNA. These V and J calls rely on TCRdb rather than the paper's analysis. The sample table shows around 170,000 distinct CDR3 sequences, and about 94% are seen once. The ten top clones hold roughly 0.093% of the sample.

Sequences MGHDK (CDR1) and SYGVNS (CDR2) are obtained from the germline V gene. V has 4 bases trimmed and J has 1 base trimmed; junction bases matching no gene number 2. The CDR3 goes from the cysteine to the phenylalanine over 14 residues. The only DNA kept is the CDR3, 42 bases in frame from the first base. The sequence links TRBV25-1 to TRBJ1-2; 8 central bases correspond to TRBD1. This sequence was found in a human donor with Susac syndrome. Material for sequencing was CD4+ T cells from PBMCs. The DNA sequence is given as TGTGCCAGCAGTGGGACAGGGTATAACTATGGCTACACCTTC. Translated, this is CASSGTGYNYGYTF.